This TCR beta chain came from a study of blood T cell repertoires in COVID-19. Study-level background: Acute-phase and convalescent COVID-19 samples originated in the United States, Italy and Spain.

The J segment lost 3 bases and the V segment lost 3 bases, leaving 5 bases of the junction unmatched. This CDR3 is 16 amino acids long. Germline CDR1 and CDR2: SGHRS and YFSETQ. In the authors' methods: Estimation of nucleated cell counts was performed using reference gene primer amplification. Assay: immunoSEQ multiplex PCR; the TCRdb copy retains only in-frame clones and omits some. The DNA gave D and trimming, while V, J and clone size come from that table. The profile covers more than 65,000 clones, with roughly 84% appearing a single time and under 7% taken by the ten largest. This receptor was taken from a man aged 45-65 years with active COVID-19. The chain carries TRBV5-1 and TRBJ2-1; 11 nucleotides agree with TRBD2. The sample was peripheral blood. This CDR3 is CASSSTTSGIYNEQFF. CDR3 DNA: TGCGCCAGCAGCTCTACGACTAGCGGGATCTACAATGAGCAGTTCTTC.